Listed here are 25 T cell receptor beta chains from one sample, sequenced in a study of OX40 agonist ivuxolimab in advanced cancers. Sequencing used immunoSEQ multiplex PCR; TCRdb keeps in-frame clones, though not all of them. The sample holds approximately 46,000 clones, 70% to 80% seen once. Here the sequenced sample was CD4+ or CD8+ T cells sorted from blood, taken in a trial of the OX40 agonist ivuxolimab. Receptors originate from an adult with an advanced solid tumor such as melanoma, head and neck, liver or kidney cancer.

This sequence joins TRBV5-4 and TRBJ2-5; D is unclear. The CDR3 has 14 amino acids. Germline values: CDR1 SGHNT, CDR2 YYREEE (reference sequence). Trimming left V 4 bases short and J 1 base short, with 11 bases between. CDR3 sequence (DNA): TGTGCCAGCAGCCGCGGACGGAGCCAAGAGACCCAGTACTTC. Translation gives CASSRGRSQETQYF. The variable domain in full, with the rest retrieved from reference TRBV5-4 and TRBJ2-5, is ETGVTQSPTHLIKTRGQQVTLRCSSQSGHNTVSWYQQALGQGPQFIFQYYREEENGRGNFPPRFSGLQFPNYSSELNVNALELDDSALYLCASSRGRSQETQYFGPGTRLLVL.

This chain uses TRBV2 with TRBJ1-4, with TRBD1 matching over 11 bases. The CDR3 runs to 14 residues. Germline values: CDR1 SNHLY, CDR2 FYNNEI. J was trimmed by 8 bases and V by 5 bases; bases with no gene match: 4. The CDR3 coding sequence is TGTGCCAGCAGTTCGGACAGGGGGCGGGAAAAACTGTTTTTT. This translates into CASSSDRGREKLFF.

The chain is built from TRBV29-1 and TRBJ2-7; 9 bases fit TRBD2. The CDR3 has 16 amino acids. J gave up 5 bases and V 4 bases, and 15 bases lay outside the gene matches. Germline CDR1 is SQVTM and CDR2 is ANQGSEA. The CDR3 sequence is CSVAKTSGPFGHEQYF. Written as DNA, the CDR3 is TGCAGCGTTGCTAAAACTAGCGGGCCGTTTGGACACGAGCAGTACTTC.

The chain combines TRBV5-1 with TRBJ1-4, with TRBD1 as a possible D gene (5 bases). Trimming removed 7 bases from V and 0 bases from J, with 10 bases in between. The CDR3 has 14 residues. Per the germline V gene, CDR1 is SGHRS and CDR2 is YFSETQ. CDR3 DNA: TGCGCCAGCGCCCGGGGGGCAACTAATGAAAAACTGTTTTTT. This codes for CASARGATNEKLFF.

This clone was observed a few times. The V call is TRBV11-2, the J call TRBJ2-3, with TRBD2 identical over 12 bases. The CDR3 covers 17 residues. Germline CDR1 reads SGHAT; CDR2 reads FQNNGV. The junction had 6 bases not matched to a gene; V was cut back by 2 bases and J by 3 bases. In DNA, the CDR3 is TGTGCCAGCAGCTTACAGTGGACTAGCGGGGTTACAGATACGCAGTATTTT. This codes for CASSLQWTSGVTDTQYF. The whole variable domain, filled in from reference TRBV11-2 and TRBJ2-3, reads EAGVAQSPRYKIIEKRQSVAFWCNPISGHATLYWYQQILGQGPKLLIQFQNNGVVDDSQLPKDRFSAERLKGVDSTLKIQPAKLEDSAVYLCASSLQWTSGVTDTQYFGPGTRLTVL.

The chain couples TRBV7-8 to TRBJ2-1, with D possibly called TRBD1 or TRBD2 (6 bases each). CDR3 length equals 15 residues. Trimming pared 1 base from V and 10 bases from J, leaving 17 bases between. The germline CDR1 and CDR2 sequences are SGHVS and FQNEAQ. CDR3 residues: CASSLVWGRGEEQFF. The CDR3 nucleotides are TGTGCCAGCAGCTTAGTTTGGGGGCGGGGTGAAGAGCAGTTCTTC.

In this sample, this clone turned up once. The chain combines TRBV7-2 with TRBJ1-1; 7 positions agree with TRBD1. The CDR3 has 15 residues. Germline loops: CDR1 SGHTA, CDR2 FQGNSA. V dropped 2 bases and J dropped 1; count of bases not matched to a gene: 4. CDR3 nucleotide sequence: TGTGCCAGCAGCTTATTGGACAGGTCGAACACTGAAGCTTTCTTT. This sequence encodes CASSLLDRSNTEAFF.

As for this clone: Other DNA sequences from this sample encode an identical CDR3 as well. This chain connects TRBV7-9 to TRBJ1-1; TRBD1 might be the D (6 bases). Between the trimmed V and J ends, which lost 1 base and 3 bases, there was a span of 18 bases. Per germline, CDR1 SEHNR and CDR2 FQNEAQ (reference sequence). This CDR3 region has 17 residues. This CDR3 is CASSLGGWGREDTEAFF. The DNA of the CDR3 is TGTGCCAGCAGCTTAGGGGGGTGGGGGCGCGAGGACACTGAAGCTTTCTTT. Supplemented by reference TRBV7-9 and TRBJ1-1, the full variable domain reads DTGVSQNPRHKITKRGQNVTFRCDPISEHNRLYWYRQTLGQGPEFLTYFQNEAQLEKSRLLSDRFSAERPKGSFSTLEIQRTEQGDSAMYLCASSLGGWGREDTEAFFGQGTRLTVV.

The rearrangement links TRBV9 to TRBJ1-3; D is undetermined. The germline V and J ends were trimmed by 0 bases and 0 bases, with 7 bases remaining between them. This CDR3 has 15 amino acids. Germline CDR1 SGDLS, CDR2 YYNGEE. The chain's CDR3 is CASSVEVSSGNTIYF. The CDR3 DNA sequence: TGTGCCAGCAGCGTAGAAGTCAGCTCTGGAAACACCATATATTTT.

This chain links TRBV7-9 with TRBJ2-7; D call uncertain. V was trimmed by 3 bases and J by 1 base, leaving 7 bases between them. Germline V lookup: CDR1 SEHNR, CDR2 FQNEAQ (reference sequence). CDR3 length: 13 residues. The CDR3 bases are TGTGCCAGCAGCTTCTGGGATTCCTACGAGCAGTACTTC. Translating it yields CASSFWDSYEQYF.

This clone has only a few counts. This sequence joins TRBV18 and TRBJ1-2; 8 bases match TRBD1. V was clipped by 3 bases and J by 3 bases; unmatched bases: 0. The CDR3 spans 13 residues. Germline CDR1 and CDR2: KGHSH and LQKENI. The CDR3 coding sequence is TGTGCCAGCTCACCGGGACAGGACTATGGCTACACCTTC. Protein product: CASSPGQDYGYTF.

This clone came up once. The rearrangement joins TRBV18 to TRBJ1-2; D is possibly TRBD1 (5 bases). CDR3 length: 13 amino acids. The germline V and J ends were trimmed by 4 bases and 2 bases, with 8 bases remaining between them. Per germline, CDR1 KGHSH and CDR2 LQKENI. The CDR3 nucleotides read TGTGCCAGCTCACAACAGGAGAACTATGGCTACACCTTC. This sequence encodes CASSQQENYGYTF. The full variable domain, rest sourced from reference TRBV18 and TRBJ1-2, is NAGVMQNPRHLVRRRGQEARLRCSPMKGHSHVYWYRQLPEEGLKFMVYLQKENIIDESGMPKERFSAEFPKEGPSILRIQQVVRGDSAAYFCASSQQENYGYTFGSGTRLTVV.

The rearrangement joins TRBV5-1 to TRBJ2-3; TRBD2 might be the D (6 bases). Germline V CDR1 and CDR2: SGHRS, YFSETQ. The CDR3 contains 15 residues. The ends were cut back, 4 bases at V and 0 bases at J, with 12 bases in the middle. DNA for the CDR3: TGCGCCAGCAGCCGACGAAGCGGGAGCACAGATACGCAGTATTTT. This encodes CASSRRSGSTDTQYF.

V usage is TRBV19 and J usage is TRBJ2-5; D unresolved. CDR1 and CDR2 (germline): LNHDA, SQIVND (reference sequence). The V end lost 1 base, the J end lost 1 base, and 13 bases lay between the germline ends. This CDR3 region has 16 residues. CDR3 DNA sequence: TGTGCCAGTAGTATAGGTTTCGGGTTCCCCCAAGAGACCCAGTACTTC. It codes for CASSIGFGFPQETQYF.

The CDR3: CASSLARTSSTGELFF. The CDR3 DNA sequence: TGTGCCAGCAGCTTAGCGAGGACTAGCAGCACCGGGGAGCTGTTTTTT. This chain joins TRBV7-8 and TRBJ2-2, with 8 bases fitting TRBD2. Germline CDR1 SGHVS, CDR2 FQNEAQ. This CDR3 is 16 amino acids long. Unmatched junction bases numbered 4, after V lost 0 bases and J lost 4 bases.

Worth noting for this clone: The sample holds other DNA sequences that translate to the same CDR3. V and J are TRBV5-1 and TRBJ1-1; unclear D gene. The CDR3 length is 14 residues. Germline V gene data show CDR1 as SGHRS and CDR2 as YFSETQ. V lost 0 bases and J lost 0, with 6 bases in between. DNA for the CDR3: TGCGCCAGCAGCTTGGCGACGGTGAACACTGAAGCTTTCTTT. Translated, it gives CASSLATVNTEAFF.

The V gene is TRBV29-1, the J gene TRBJ2-7; TRBD1 aligns across 7 bases. CDR1 and CDR2 (germline): SQVTM, ANQGSEA. The J segment lost 1 base and the V segment lost 2 bases, leaving 5 bases of the junction unmatched. The CDR3 totals 14 residues. The CDR3 DNA reads as TGCAGCGTTGAAAGGGGGCCCCCATCCTACGAGCAGTACTTC. Translation gives CSVERGPPSYEQYF.

J is TRBJ1-1 and V is TRBV11-2, with TRBD1 matching 7 bases. V lost 1 base to trimming and J lost 5 bases; unmatched junction nucleotides: 10. Germline CDR1 is SGHAT and CDR2 is FQNNGV. This CDR3 comprises 16 residues. The DNA of the CDR3 is TGTGCCAGCAGCTTAGTTTTAACAGGGGTTTATACTGAAGCTTTCTTT. Amino acid sequence: CASSLVLTGVYTEAFF.

This clone was detected once. The V gene is TRBV28, the J gene TRBJ2-3, with 10 bases aligning to TRBD2. Germline CDR1 is MDHEN and CDR2 is SYDVKM. V was pared by 4 bases and J by 0 bases, with 10 bases of the junction left unmatched. The CDR3 runs to 18 residues. This chain's CDR3 is CASSSALAGALSTDTQYF. The CDR3, as DNA: TGTGCCAGCAGTTCCGCGCTAGCGGGAGCCCTAAGCACAGATACGCAGTATTTT.

The chain employs TRBV28 and TRBJ2-3; D is possibly TRBD2 (5 bases). The germline gives CDR1 MDHEN, CDR2 SYDVKM. Trimming stripped 7 bases from V and 4 bases from J, with 15 bases between. This CDR3 region has 14 residues. The CDR3 loop is CASIPGGLSDTQYF. For the CDR3, the DNA is TGTGCCAGCATTCCCGGCGGGCTGTCAGATACGCAGTATTTT.

The V and J genes are TRBV19 and TRBJ2-3; no firm D call. CDR1 LNHDA and CDR2 SQIVND come from the germline V gene (reference sequence). The CDR3 is 15 residues long. V shed 3 bases and J shed 2 bases, with 12 bases lying between them. The CDR3 DNA is TGTGCCAGTAGTATGCGAGGTAGTCACACAGATACGCAGTATTTT. Translating it yields CASSMRGSHTDTQYF.

CDR3 DNA: TGTGCCAGCAGCAACTCCGGGACAGTCTATGGCTACACCTTC. Amino acids: CASSNSGTVYGYTF. The chain recombines TRBV5-4 with TRBJ1-2; 7 bases are a match to TRBD1. J lost 4 bases, V lost 4 bases, and 7 bases had no gene match. CDR1 and CDR2 from the germline V gene are SGHNT and YYREEE (reference sequence). The CDR3 loop spans 14 amino acids.

The gene calls are TRBV19 and TRBJ1-5; possible D gene TRBD1, 5 bases. V was pared by 1 base and J by 7 bases, with 8 bases between. Per the germline V gene, CDR1 is LNHDA and CDR2 is SQIVND (reference sequence). The CDR3 covers 13 residues. The CDR3 protein is CASSIVRGQPQHF. CDR3 bases: TGTGCCAGTAGTATAGTGAGGGGACAGCCCCAGCATTTT.

J is TRBJ1-1 and V is TRBV7-8; 8 nucleotides match TRBD1. This CDR3 region has 14 residues. Per the germline V gene, CDR1 is SGHVS and CDR2 is FQNEAQ. Trimming at V came to 3 bases and at J to 5 bases, leaving 5 bases not matched to a gene. The chain's CDR3 is CASSLLTGETEAFF. In DNA form, the CDR3 reads TGTGCCAGCAGCTTGCTGACAGGGGAGACTGAAGCTTTCTTT.

The chain employs TRBV27 and TRBJ2-7, with a possible D match to TRBD1 (8 bases). In germline, CDR1 is MNHEY, CDR2 SMNVEV (reference sequence). V was pared by 7 bases and J by 0 bases, with 16 bases between. CDR3 size: 15 residues. The DNA for the CDR3 is TGTGCCAGCACCGTACAGGGGGAGGGCTCCTACGAGCAGTACTTC. Protein sequence: CASTVQGEGSYEQYF.